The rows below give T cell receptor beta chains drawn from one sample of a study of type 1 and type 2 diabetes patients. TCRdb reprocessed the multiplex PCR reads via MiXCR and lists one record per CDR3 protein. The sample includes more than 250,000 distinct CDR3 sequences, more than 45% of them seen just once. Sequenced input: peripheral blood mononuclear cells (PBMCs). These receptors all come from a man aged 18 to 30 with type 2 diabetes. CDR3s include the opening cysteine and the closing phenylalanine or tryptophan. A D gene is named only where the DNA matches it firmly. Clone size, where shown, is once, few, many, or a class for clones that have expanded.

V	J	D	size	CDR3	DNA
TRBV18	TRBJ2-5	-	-	CASSPISQETQYF	TGTGCCAGCTCACCAATTTCGCAAGAGACCCAGTACTTC
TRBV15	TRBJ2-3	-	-	CATSGVRGTADTQYF	TGTGCCACCAGCGGGGTGAGAGGCACGGCAGATACGCAGTATTTT
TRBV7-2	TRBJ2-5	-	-	CASSPLALQETQYF	TGTGCCAGCAGCCCCCTAGCCCTCCAAGAGACCCAGTACTTC
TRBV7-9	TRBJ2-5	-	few	CARGPLGGETQYF	TGTGCCAGAGGGCCCTTGGGTGGGGAGACCCAGTACTTC
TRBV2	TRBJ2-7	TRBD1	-	CATETGGLYEQYF	TGTGCCACCGAGACAGGGGGTCTCTACGAGCAGTACTTC
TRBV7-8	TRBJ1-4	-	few	CASSLGDAGWYEKLFF	TGTGCCAGCAGCTTAGGTGACGCAGGGTGGTATGAAAAACTGTTTTTT
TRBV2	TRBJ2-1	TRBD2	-	CASSEDLAGGPLQFF	TGTGCCAGCAGTGAAGACCTAGCGGGAGGACCTCTGCAGTTCTTC
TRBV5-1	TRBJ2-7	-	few	CASSRPGESYEQYF	TGCGCCAGCAGCCGACCGGGAGAGAGCTACGAGCAGTACTTC
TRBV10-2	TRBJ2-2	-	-	CALRVAGAAGEPFF	TGCGCCCTCCGGGTGGCGGGGGCGGCCGGGGAGCCGTTTTTT
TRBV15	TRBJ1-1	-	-	CATRAKAHGTSGLYTEAFF	TGTGCCACCAGGGCTAAAGCCCACGGGACGTCCGGTTTGTATACTGAAGCTTTCTTT
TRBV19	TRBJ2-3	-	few	CASRPRRSADTQYF	TGTGCCAGTAGGCCCCGGAGAAGTGCGGATACGCAGTATTTT
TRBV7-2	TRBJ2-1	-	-	CATGPALYNEQFF	TGTGCCACCGGACCGGCCCTTTACAATGAGCAGTTCTTC
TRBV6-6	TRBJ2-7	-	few	CASSYSGSSYEQYF	TGTGCCAGCAGTTACTCCGGGAGCTCCTACGAGCAGTACTTC
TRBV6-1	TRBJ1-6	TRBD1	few	CASSYDSGQTNSPLHF	TGTGCCAGCAGTTACGATTCGGGACAGACTAATTCACCCCTCCACTTT
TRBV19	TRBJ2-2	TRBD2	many	CASKRDGTSTIGELFF	TGTGCCAGTAAGCGGGACGGGACGTCAACAATCGGGGAGCTGTTTTTT
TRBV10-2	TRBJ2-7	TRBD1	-	CASRAGGGEQYF	TGCGCCAGCAGGGCAGGGGGTGGCGAGCAGTACTTC
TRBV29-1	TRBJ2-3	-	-	CSVGPLAGLGTDTQYF	TGCAGCGTTGGTCCACTAGCTGGTTTGGGCACAGATACGCAGTATTTT